The entry below gives a single T cell receptor (beta chain) sequence along with its context. Its antigen remains unknown. A modified ARM-PCR protocol with three rounds of nested PCR amplified TCRbeta. Each CDR3 protein gets one entry after TCRdb re-called the multiplex PCR reads with MiXCR. The sample contains 70,000 to 80,000 distinct CDR3 sequences, approximately 72% of which appear only once. The entry originates in a study of tumor and adjacent non-tumor tissue in lung cancer. General study results and limits: Compared with tumor, normal lung showed significantly lower TCR diversity.

The template was RNA from unsorted bulk tissue. Input material: lung tumor tissue. The clonotype originates from a woman between 35 and 50 years old with non-small cell lung cancer.

The CDR3 loop reads CASSVGTSGEPGWTDTQYF. DNA for the CDR3: TGCGCCAGCAGCGTGGGGACTAGCGGGGAACCTGGATGGACAGATACGCAGTATTTT. The gene calls are TRBV5-1 and TRBJ2-3, with 13 bases lining up with TRBD2. Germline CDR1 SGHRS, CDR2 YFSETQ. Trimming cost V 4 bases and J 3 bases; bases outside gene matches: 14. This CDR3 spans 19 amino acids.